Following are 10 T cell receptor beta chains from one sample sequenced in a study of tumor-infiltrating lymphocytes in primary liver carcinoma. Unsorted bulk tissue (roughly 17-34 mg) underwent RNA and DNA co-extraction. TCR beta cDNA was made from 500 ng total RNA with a constant-region primer. Employing slightly modified ARM-PCR, three nested multiplex PCR rounds were run, and these gave rise to the TCR beta libraries. Forward primers for TRBV1-TRBV30 and a C-beta reverse primer served the first two PCR rounds, at roughly 10 cycles each. TCRdb passed the multiplex PCR reads through MiXCR, listing each CDR3 protein once. The sample has 90,000 to 150,000 distinct CDR3 sequences, around two thirds seen once; the top ten hold roughly 8.8%. Sequenced sample: liver tumor tissue from sampling region 1. Subset specified: tumor region T1, superior pole. The receptor source for this set is a woman aged 55-69 years with primary liver carcinoma and hepatitis B virus infection.

This chain uses TRBV12-3 or TRBV12-4 with TRBJ2-5, with D uncertain. CDR3 size: 14 residues. Between the trimmed V and J ends, which lost 2 bases and 8 bases, there was a span of 15 bases. The CDR3 sequence: CASSLTLGVETQYF. CDR3 sequence (DNA): TGTGCCAGCAGTTTAACATTAGGAGTAGAAACCCAGTACTTC.

To note about this clonotype: One end of the junction varies from germline; a read error may be responsible. The chain combines TRBV28 with TRBJ2-1; D gene unclear. CDR3 length: 11 amino acids. Germline CDR1 reads MDHEN; CDR2 reads SYDVKM. The CDR3 sequence: CASKSTNERFF. The DNA for the CDR3 is TGTGCCAGCAAATCTACCAATGAGCGGTTCTTC.

This clonotype occurred many times. V is TRBV12-3 or TRBV12-4 and J is TRBJ2-5, with a possible D match to TRBD1 (6 bases). The CDR3 runs 14 residues. V lost 5 bases, J lost 0 bases, and 10 bases lay in between. The CDR3 loop is CASSLRQDQETQYF. CDR3 in DNA: TGTGCCAGCAGTCTCCGACAGGACCAAGAGACCCAGTACTTC.

On this clonotype: The CDR3 ends on some other residue instead of the conserved phenylalanine or tryptophan, so this is likely a read error. The chain has TRBV5-6 and TRBJ2-5; the D call may be TRBD1 or TRBD2 (6 bases each). V lost 2 bases and J 5 bases, leaving 10 bases between the germline ends. This CDR3 is built from 13 residues. CDR1 and CDR2 from the germline V gene are SGHDT and YYEEEE. CDR3 loop: CASSLGGYETQYL. The CDR3 DNA follows: TGTGCCAGCAGCTTAGGGGGGTATGAGACCCAGTACCTC.

This clonotype was observed a few times. This chain uses TRBV19 with TRBJ2-7, with 12 nucleotides matching TRBD2. The J segment lost 2 bases and the V segment lost 9 bases, leaving 5 bases of the junction unmatched. This CDR3 has 14 amino acids. Germline-derived CDR1 and CDR2 are LNHDA and SQIVND (reference sequence). CDR3 in amino acids: CASPTSGRPYEQYF. CDR3 sequence (DNA): TGTGCCAGCCCGACTAGCGGGAGACCCTACGAGCAGTACTTC.

Turning to this clonotype: One end of the junction does not line up with germline, which may come from a read error. This rearrangement joins TRBV5-1 to TRBJ2-5, with no clear D. From germline, CDR1 is SGHRS and CDR2 YFSETQ. The CDR3 totals 11 residues. CDR3 nucleotide sequence: TGCGCCAGCAGCTTAGAAGAGACCAAGTACTTC. Protein sequence: CASSLEETKYF. The full variable domain, rest sourced from reference TRBV5-1 and TRBJ2-5, is KAGVTQTPRYLIKTRGQQVTLSCSPISGHRSVSWYQQTPGQGLQFLFEYFSETQRNKGNFPGRFSGRQFSNSRSEMNVSTLELGDSALYLCASSLEETKYFGPGTRLLVL.

The chain is built from TRBV5-1 and TRBJ2-2; D is possibly TRBD1 or TRBD2 (5 bases each). V lost 4 bases and J 4 bases, leaving 14 bases between the germline ends. CDR3 size: 15 residues. Germline CDR1 and CDR2: SGHRS and YFSETQ. This CDR3 reads CASSPGAIVTGELFF. As DNA, the CDR3 is TGCGCCAGCAGCCCCGGGGCTATTGTCACCGGGGAGCTGTTTTTT.

The chain joins TRBV11-2 to TRBJ2-5; 7 bases agree with TRBD2. The J segment lost 0 bases and the V segment lost 6 bases, leaving 7 bases of the junction unmatched. The germline V gene encodes CDR1 SGHAT and CDR2 FQNNGV. The CDR3 runs 15 residues. The CDR3 loop reads CASSRIGRDQETQYF. CDR3 in DNA: TGTGCCAGCAGTCGCATAGGGAGGGACCAAGAGACCCAGTACTTC.

A single count supports this clonotype. A read error may produce the germline difference seen at one junction end. This chain uses TRBV11-2 with TRBJ2-3; 9 bases line up with TRBD2. CDR1 is SGHAT, CDR2 FQNNGV, per germline. This CDR3 region has 14 residues. In DNA, the CDR3 is TGTGCCAGGAGCCCCCGGACTAGCGTGGATACGCTGTATTTT. This translates into CARSPRTSVDTLYF.

On this clonotype: The junction differs from germline at one of its ends, possibly a read error. The chain carries TRBV11-2 and TRBJ1-2; D gene unclear. The CDR3 length is 14 residues. The germline CDR1 and CDR2 sequences are SGHAT and FQNNGV. This chain's CDR3 is CDSSLDRAAYGYTF. As DNA, the CDR3 is TGTGACAGCAGCCTAGATAGGGCAGCCTATGGCTACACCTTC.